The 23 T cell receptor beta chains below were found in one sample sequenced in a study of cytomegalovirus exposure and HLA in healthy donors. The PCR contained 60 Vbeta and 13 Jbeta primers. The protocol was immunoSEQ multiplex PCR, while the TCRdb copy is restricted to in-frame clones and leaves out a portion. The sample includes more than 95,000 clones, less than 85% of them seen just once. Sequenced sample: PBMCs. The receptors shown here come from a female donor in good health and CMV-seronegative.

This clone was observed once. The chain uses TRBV20-1 and TRBJ2-3, with D uncertain. Germline-derived CDR1 and CDR2 are DFQATT and SNEGSKA (reference sequence). This CDR3 is 10 amino acids long. The CDR3 protein is CSVLTDTQYF. The CDR3 nucleotides are TGCAGCGTCCTCACAGATACGCAGTATTTT.

The V gene is TRBV19, the J gene TRBJ1-2; TRBD1 matches 7 bases. Germline V gives CDR1 LNHDA, CDR2 SQIVND (reference sequence). This CDR3 has 13 amino acids. Trimming removed 5 bases from V and 4 bases from J; junction bases left unmatched: 4. The CDR3 reads CASSVGTVYGYTF. The CDR3 DNA follows: TGTGCCAGTAGTGTCGGGACAGTCTATGGCTACACCTTC.

This chain uses TRBV28 with TRBJ1-2; D is possibly TRBD1 (6 bases). The V end lost 10 bases, the J end lost 5 bases, and 17 bases lay between the germline ends. Germline V CDR1 and CDR2: MDHEN, SYDVKM. The CDR3 is made up of 13 amino acids. The CDR3 DNA is TGTGCCACCGAACAACAGGGACGATATGGCTACACCTTC. Translation: CATEQQGRYGYTF.

The chain links TRBV7-8 to TRBJ2-1; the D is unclear. Trimming stripped 7 bases from V and 8 bases from J, with 9 bases between. The germline gives CDR1 SGHVS, CDR2 FQNEAQ. The CDR3 length is 11 residues. The CDR3 sequence is CASTSSHEQFF. Here the CDR3 DNA reads TGTGCCAGCACCTCCTCTCATGAGCAGTTCTTC.

V gene TRBV11-3 combines with J gene TRBJ2-1; 7 positions agree with TRBD2. Germline CDR1 SGHNT, CDR2 YENEEA. The length of the CDR3 is 14 residues. The J segment lost 4 bases and the V segment lost 3 bases, leaving 3 bases of the junction unmatched. CDR3 DNA sequence: TGTGCCAGCAGCTTGTGGGAGGGGTACAATGAGCAGTTCTTC. This encodes CASSLWEGYNEQFF.

The J gene is TRBJ1-1, the V gene TRBV5-6; TRBD1 matches at 12 bases. CDR1 and CDR2 (germline): SGHDT, YYEEEE. Germline trimming cut 3 bases from V and 9 bases from J; bases unmatched to any gene: 12. This CDR3 spans 16 amino acids. CDR3 DNA sequence: TGTGCCAGCAGCTCGATGGGGACAGGGGGCTTCTTAAAAGCTTTCTTT. It codes for CASSSMGTGGFLKAFF.

The V gene is TRBV28, the J gene TRBJ2-1, with a tentative D call TRBD2 (5 bases). Trimming took off 5 bases at V and 1 base at J, with 18 bases between the two ends. Germline loops: CDR1 MDHEN, CDR2 SYDVKM. CDR3 size: 17 residues. CDR3 protein: CASSPSSGLESYNEQFF. The CDR3, as DNA: TGTGCCAGCAGTCCCTCGTCCGGACTGGAGTCCTACAATGAGCAGTTCTTC. Supplemented by reference TRBV28 and TRBJ2-1, the full variable domain reads DVKVTQSSRYLVKRTGEKVFLECVQDMDHENMFWYRQDPGLGLRLIYFSYDVKMKEKGDIPEGYSVSREKKERFSLILESASTNQTSMYLCASSPSSGLESYNEQFFGPGTRLTVL.

The rearrangement uses TRBV2 and TRBJ2-1; TRBD2 matches at 9 bases. Germline trimming cut 7 bases from V and 8 bases from J; bases unmatched to any gene: 18. Germline V gives CDR1 SNHLY, CDR2 FYNNEI. This CDR3 spans 17 amino acids. CDR3 in DNA: TGTGCCAGCAATTCTGGCGCGGGAGGGCCCGTTTTGTATGAGCAGTTCTTC. Amino acid sequence: CASNSGAGGPVLYEQFF. The complete variable domain, with remaining parts taken from reference TRBV2 and TRBJ2-1, reads EPEVTQTPSHQVTQMGQEVILRCVPISNHLYFYWYRQILGQKVEFLVSFYNNEISEKSEIFDDQFSVERPDGSNFTLKIRSTKLEDSAMYFCASNSGAGGPVLYEQFFGPGTRLTVL.

This clone turned up a few times. The rearrangement links TRBV5-1 to TRBJ1-6; D perhaps matches TRBD1 (5 bases). The ends were cut back, 5 bases at V and 4 bases at J, with 16 bases in the middle. CDR1 is SGHRS and CDR2 is YFSETQ in the germline V gene. The CDR3 spans 16 residues. The CDR3 DNA reads TGCGCCAGCAGTAAGGGCGGCAGGGTTTATAATTCACCCCTCCACTTT. This gives the protein CASSKGGRVYNSPLHF.

The V gene is TRBV6-1, the J gene TRBJ1-1; the D is unclear. The V gene's germline CDR1 is MNHNS and CDR2 SASEGT. Trimming shortened V by 8 bases and J by 5 bases, and 12 bases separated the two germline ends. This CDR3 comprises 12 residues. CDR3 sequence: CASGRVETEAFF. For the CDR3, the DNA is TGTGCCAGCGGGAGGGTGGAAACTGAAGCTTTCTTT.

The J gene is TRBJ1-5, the V gene TRBV10-3; D unresolved. Trimming pared 0 bases from V and 4 bases from J, leaving 7 bases between. The CDR3 covers 14 residues. In germline, CDR1 is ENHRY, CDR2 SYGVKD. CDR3 bases: TGTGCCATCAGTGAGTCCGAGGAAAATCAGCCCCAGCATTTT. Protein: CAISESEENQPQHF.

This chain connects TRBV5-4 to TRBJ2-2; 10 bases are a match to TRBD2. CDR1 is SGHNT, CDR2 YYREEE, per germline (reference sequence). V was clipped by 4 bases and J by 7 bases; unmatched bases: 10. The CDR3 extends over 16 amino acids. The CDR3 DNA sequence: TGTGCCAGCAGCCTTCCTCCCAGCGGGGGGGGCGGGGAGCTGTTTTTT. It encodes CASSLPPSGGGGELFF. Drawing the rest from reference TRBV5-4 and TRBJ2-2, the complete variable domain is ETGVTQSPTHLIKTRGQQVTLRCSSQSGHNTVSWYQQALGQGPQFIFQYYREEENGRGNFPPRFSGLQFPNYSSELNVNALELDDSALYLCASSLPPSGGGGELFFGEGSRLTVL.

V usage is TRBV6-5 and J usage is TRBJ1-5, with 7 bases matching TRBD1. The V gene's germline CDR1 is MNHEY and CDR2 SVGAGI. After removal of 6 bases from V and 7 bases from J, the junction contained 9 bases not matched to a gene. CDR3 size: 14 residues. CDR3 protein: CASRADRSGQPQHF. Written as DNA, the CDR3 is TGTGCCAGCAGAGCGGACAGGTCCGGGCAGCCCCAGCATTTT.

The genes are TRBV5-1 and TRBJ1-4; D uncertain. The V end lost 0 bases, the J end lost 0 bases, and 6 bases lay between the germline ends. The CDR3 runs to 15 residues. Per the germline V gene, CDR1 is SGHRS and CDR2 is YFSETQ. This chain's CDR3 is CASSLATSTNEKLFF. In DNA, the CDR3 is TGCGCCAGCAGCTTGGCCACTTCAACTAATGAAAAACTGTTTTTT.

V and J are TRBV2 and TRBJ2-7, with TRBD2 matching over 8 bases. The germline CDR1 and CDR2 sequences are SNHLY and FYNNEI. CDR3 length: 14 amino acids. Losses at the gene ends were 5 bases for V and 3 bases for J; bases not matched to a gene: 6. This chain's CDR3 is CASSTGTRGYEQYF. DNA of the CDR3: TGTGCCAGCAGTACCGGGACTAGGGGCTACGAGCAGTACTTC.

CDR3 protein: CASSQVTLHYGYTF. The CDR3 bases are TGTGCCAGCAGCCAAGTTACGCTACACTATGGCTACACCTTC. The chain uses TRBV14 and TRBJ1-2; D is unresolved. The CDR3 runs 14 residues. The germline V gene has CDR1 SGHDN and CDR2 FVKESK. Trimming pared 1 base from V and 3 bases from J, leaving 9 bases between. The full variable domain, with the rest looked up from reference TRBV14 and TRBJ1-2, is EAGVTQFPSHSVIEKGQTVTLRCDPISGHDNLYWYRRVMGKEIKFLLHFVKESKQDESGMPNNRFLAERTGGTYSTLKVQPAELEDSGVYFCASSQVTLHYGYTFGSGTRLTVV.

V usage is TRBV19 and J usage is TRBJ1-2; D remains unclear. The germline CDR1 and CDR2 sequences are LNHDA and SQIVND (reference sequence). The V end was cut by 4 bases, the J end by 6 bases, with 6 bases between. The CDR3 is 11 residues long. CDR3 sequence reads: CASSTGNGYTF. CDR3 sequence (DNA): TGTGCCAGTAGTACAGGCAATGGCTACACCTTC.

This clone was recorded a few times. The V call is TRBV27, the J call TRBJ2-2; D perhaps matches TRBD1 (7 bases). V was cut by 1 base and J by 2 bases, with 11 bases left in between. Germline V gives CDR1 MNHEY, CDR2 SMNVEV (reference sequence). The CDR3 sequence is 16 residues long. In nucleotides, the CDR3 is TGTGCCAGCAGTTTATGGCAGGGGGGTAACACCGGGGAGCTGTTTTTT. Protein sequence: CASSLWQGGNTGELFF.

The chain has TRBV4-2 and TRBJ1-2; 7 nucleotides agree with TRBD1. This CDR3 has 12 residues. J was trimmed by 7 bases and V by 3 bases; bases with no gene match: 2. The germline V gene has CDR1 LGHNA and CDR2 YNFKEQ. The CDR3 loop is CASSHPGGGYTF. In nucleotides, the CDR3 is TGTGCCAGCAGCCACCCAGGGGGTGGCTACACCTTC.

DNA of the CDR3: TGTGCCACCTCTCGAACGGGTCGAAATCAGCCCCAGCATTTT. Its translation is CATSRTGRNQPQHF. The chain recombines TRBV6-5 with TRBJ1-5; D uncertain. Germline CDR1 MNHEY, CDR2 SVGAGI. CDR3 length: 14 amino acids. V dropped 10 bases and J dropped 4 bases, with 17 bases sitting between them.

The CDR3 sequence: CASSQVWTQYEQYF. The CDR3 bases are TGCGCCAGCAGCCAAGTTTGGACACAGTACGAGCAGTACTTC. The chain combines TRBV4-1 with TRBJ2-7; weak D call: TRBD1 (5 bases). The CDR3 covers 14 residues. V was trimmed by 1 base and J by 4 bases, leaving 11 bases between them. Looked up from germline, CDR1 is MGHRA and CDR2 is YSYEKL.

This clone was picked up a small number of times. The chain uses TRBV27 and TRBJ1-6, with 7 bases aligning to TRBD1. The CDR3 totals 15 residues. With 5 bases clipped from V and 6 bases from J, the junction kept 7 bases outside the gene matches. CDR1 is MNHEY and CDR2 is SMNVEV in the germline V gene (reference sequence). This chain's CDR3 is CASSARGQTNSPLHF. The CDR3, as DNA: TGTGCCAGCAGTGCCAGGGGACAGACTAATTCACCCCTCCACTTT.

This chain joins TRBV19 and TRBJ1-1, with a weak D call TRBD1 (6 bases). CDR3 size: 15 residues. Trimming cost V 5 bases and J 6 bases, with 19 bases left between them. CDR1 is LNHDA, CDR2 SQIVND, per germline (reference sequence). CDR3: CASSPYDRLEAEAFF. CDR3 nucleotides: TGTGCCAGTAGTCCCTACGACAGGCTTGAGGCTGAAGCTTTCTTT.